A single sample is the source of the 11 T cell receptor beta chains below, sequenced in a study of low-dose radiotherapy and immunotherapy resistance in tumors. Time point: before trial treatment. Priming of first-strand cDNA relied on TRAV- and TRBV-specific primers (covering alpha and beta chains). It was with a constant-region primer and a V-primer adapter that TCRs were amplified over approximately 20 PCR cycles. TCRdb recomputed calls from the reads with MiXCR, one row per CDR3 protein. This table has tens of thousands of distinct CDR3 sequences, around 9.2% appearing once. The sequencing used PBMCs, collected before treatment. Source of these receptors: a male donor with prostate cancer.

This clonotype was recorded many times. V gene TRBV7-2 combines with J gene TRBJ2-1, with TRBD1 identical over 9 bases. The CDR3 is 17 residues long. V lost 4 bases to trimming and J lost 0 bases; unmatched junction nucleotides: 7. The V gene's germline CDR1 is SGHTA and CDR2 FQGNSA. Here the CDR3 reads CASSSGTGSFSYNEQFF. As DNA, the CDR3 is TGTGCCAGCAGCTCAGGGACAGGGTCATTCTCCTACAATGAGCAGTTCTTC.

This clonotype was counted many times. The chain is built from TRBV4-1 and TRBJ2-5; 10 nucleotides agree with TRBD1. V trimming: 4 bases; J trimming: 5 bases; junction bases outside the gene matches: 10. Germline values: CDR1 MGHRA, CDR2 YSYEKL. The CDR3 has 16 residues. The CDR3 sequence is CASSRQGTGVGETQYF. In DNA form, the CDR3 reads TGCGCCAGCAGCCGACAGGGGACAGGGGTTGGGGAGACCCAGTACTTC.

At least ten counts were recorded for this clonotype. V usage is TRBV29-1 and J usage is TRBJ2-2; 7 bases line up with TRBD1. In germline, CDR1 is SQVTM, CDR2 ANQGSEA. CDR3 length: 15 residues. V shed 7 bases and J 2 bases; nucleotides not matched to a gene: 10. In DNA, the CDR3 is TGCAGCGCTGAGGCCCGACAGGGTAACACCGGGGAGCTGTTTTTT. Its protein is CSAEARQGNTGELFF.

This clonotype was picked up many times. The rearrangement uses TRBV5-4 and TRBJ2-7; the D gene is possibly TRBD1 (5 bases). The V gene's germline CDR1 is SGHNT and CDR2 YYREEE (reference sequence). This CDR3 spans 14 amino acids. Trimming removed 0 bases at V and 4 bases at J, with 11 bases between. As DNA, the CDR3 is TGTGCCAGCAGCTTGGAGGGGAACTCGTACGAGCAGTACTTC. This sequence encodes CASSLEGNSYEQYF.

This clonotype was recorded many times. CDR3 sequence reads: CASSPAGVGTEAFF. The CDR3, as DNA: TGTGCCAGCAGCCCCGCCGGGGTAGGAACTGAAGCTTTCTTT. The chain combines TRBV25-1 with TRBJ1-1; D unclear. Germline CDR1 reads MGHDK; CDR2 reads SYGVNS. This CDR3 has 14 amino acids. Trimming left V 6 bases short and J 5 bases short, with 16 bases between.

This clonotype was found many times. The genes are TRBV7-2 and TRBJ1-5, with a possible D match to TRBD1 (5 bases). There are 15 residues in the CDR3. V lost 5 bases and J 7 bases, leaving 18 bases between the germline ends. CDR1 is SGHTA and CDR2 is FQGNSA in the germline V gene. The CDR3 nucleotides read TGTGCCAGCAGCCTCCTGATCGCGAAGGGGCAGCCCCAGCATTTT. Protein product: CASSLLIAKGQPQHF.

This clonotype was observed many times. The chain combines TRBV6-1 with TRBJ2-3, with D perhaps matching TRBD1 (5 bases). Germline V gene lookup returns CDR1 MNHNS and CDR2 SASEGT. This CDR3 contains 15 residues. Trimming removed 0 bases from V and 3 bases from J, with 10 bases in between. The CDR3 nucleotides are TGTGCCAGCAGTGAAGCAGGCAGGGTAACAGATACGCAGTATTTT. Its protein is CASSEAGRVTDTQYF.

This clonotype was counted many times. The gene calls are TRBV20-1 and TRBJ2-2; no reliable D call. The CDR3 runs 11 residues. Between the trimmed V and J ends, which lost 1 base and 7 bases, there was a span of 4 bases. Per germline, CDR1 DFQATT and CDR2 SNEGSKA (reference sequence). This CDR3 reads CSARGGGELFF. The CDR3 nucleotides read TGCAGTGCTAGAGGGGGCGGGGAGCTGTTTTTT.

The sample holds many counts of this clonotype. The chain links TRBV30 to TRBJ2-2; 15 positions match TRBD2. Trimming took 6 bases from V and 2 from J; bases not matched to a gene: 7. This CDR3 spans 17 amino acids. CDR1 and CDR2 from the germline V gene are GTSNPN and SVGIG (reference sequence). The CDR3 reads CACQGLAGGRNTGELFF. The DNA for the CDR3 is TGTGCCTGCCAAGGACTAGCGGGAGGGCGAAACACCGGGGAGCTGTTTTTT. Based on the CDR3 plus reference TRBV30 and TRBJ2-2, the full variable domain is SQTIHQWPATLVQPVGSPLSLECTVEGTSNPNLYWYRQAAGRGLQLLFYSVGIGQISSEVPQNLSASRPQDRQFILSSKKLLLSDSGFYLCACQGLAGGRNTGELFFGEGSRLTVL.

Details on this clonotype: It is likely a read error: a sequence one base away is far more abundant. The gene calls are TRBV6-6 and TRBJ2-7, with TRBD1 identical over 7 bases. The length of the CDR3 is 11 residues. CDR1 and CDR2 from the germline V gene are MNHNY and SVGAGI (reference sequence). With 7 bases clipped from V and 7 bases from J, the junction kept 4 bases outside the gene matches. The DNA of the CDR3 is TGTGCCAGCAAATCAGGGGGTGAGCAGTACTTC. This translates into CASKSGGEQYF.

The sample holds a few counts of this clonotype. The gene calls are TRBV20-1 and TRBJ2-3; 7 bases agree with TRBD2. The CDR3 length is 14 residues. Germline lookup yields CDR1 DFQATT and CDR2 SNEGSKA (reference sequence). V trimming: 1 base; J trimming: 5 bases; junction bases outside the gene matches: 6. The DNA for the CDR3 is TGCAGTGCTAGAGGCGCTAGCGGCGGAGATACGCAGTATTTT. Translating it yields CSARGASGGDTQYF.